This TCR beta chain was recorded in a study of cytomegalovirus exposure and HLA in healthy donors. The PCR ran on 60 Vbeta and 13 Jbeta primers. Measured with immunoSEQ multiplex PCR; TCRdb has only the in-frame clones, and not every one. This sample has a few hundred thousand clones; about 85% occur once, and the top ten carry about a tenth. This clone has just a few counts. The sequenced sample was PBMCs. The clonotype comes from a woman aged 50 to 65 in good health and CMV-seropositive.

CDR3 amino acids: CASTETGDTEAFF. The CDR3 DNA reads as TGCGCCAGCACGGAGACAGGCGACACTGAAGCTTTCTTT. The V gene is TRBV4-3, the J gene TRBJ1-1, with a possible D match to TRBD1 (6 bases). This CDR3 spans 13 amino acids. The V and J ends lost 7 bases and 3 bases respectively, with 12 bases between them. CDR1 LGHNA and CDR2 YSLEER come from the germline V gene.